This entry describes one TCR beta chain. There is no known antigen for this receptor. No much larger clone is present one base from it, and per-base qualities are unavailable. TCRbeta CDR3 regions were amplified from genomic DNA using the immunoSEQ Assay, a bias-controlled multiplex PCR. The source study handled its data this way. Nucleated cell counts per sample were estimated from amplification of reference gene primers within the assay. Sequence reads were collapsed and filtered to measure the absolute abundance of every unique TCRbeta CDR3 rearrangement. For each sample, productive Simpson clonality was calculated by taking the square root of Simpson's diversity index across productive rearrangements. Sourced from immuneACCESS, this table was stored by TCRdb with only in-frame sequences that have V and J called. A share of the clones is absent; for the studies checked, an unresolved V gene accounts for under half, and the remainder has no known explanation. That table furnishes V, J and clone size, whereas the DNA furnished D and trimming. This sample holds under 300,000 clones; around nine tenths were observed only once. Jointly, the top ten make up roughly 2.1% of the sample.

The collaborating institutions used their own protocols to collect whole blood in K2EDTA tubes. For TCRbeta analysis, collaborators shipped samples as frozen whole blood, isolated PBMCs, or DNA extracted from either of those sample types. The CDR3 contains 15 residues, cysteine and phenylalanine counted. The sequence is cut down to CDR3 DNA, 45 bases in frame from base 1. V gives up 3 bases and J gives up 2 bases, and the segment between their germline ends measures 14 bases. Per the germline V gene, MNHNS is the CDR1 and SASEGT is the CDR2. The entry originates in a study of blood T cell repertoires in COVID-19 (dated by TCRdb to about 2020). In the study overall: Samples from collaborators originated in the United States, Italy and Spain and spanned both the acute and convalescent phases of COVID-19. Where available, HLA class I and class II types were taken from metadata supplied by the sample provider and were not determined by assay-based typing. The prospective study material was composed of cDNA or gDNA derived from T cells, B-cell-depleted T cells, or PBMCs. The dataset comprised deeply sampled blood TCRbeta repertoires from subjects exposed to, actively infected with, or recovered from COVID-19. A de-identified subject ID, COVID-19 status, age in years and sex were almost always included in the sample metadata. The repertoires were released in a freely available public database intended as a resource for research on the immune response to SARS-CoV-2. Samples came from the ongoing ImmuneRACE study (first 160 participants) plus 1,254 subjects from 6 global collaborators. General conclusions and limits of the study: The amount of clinical and demographic metadata varied by source and participant and was provided uncurated.

The sequenced sample was peripheral blood. The chain is made from TRBV6-1 and TRBJ2-7, and possibly TRBD2, on 5 matching bases. This receptor was taken from a man aged 50 to 60 with acute or convalescent COVID-19. The CDR3 is CASSERRADTYEQYF. Here is the DNA: TGTGCCAGCAGTGAGCGGCGGGCAGATACCTACGAGCAGTACTTC.